This entry features one TCR beta chain sequence. Its antigen is as yet unknown. Overall study results and limits: Whole repertoires were not studied in the larger cohort, only one V-J beta rearrangement. The TCR gene usage of tumor memory CD4+ T cells clustered together with blood and lymph node memory CD4+ cells and with lymph node naive CD4+ cells.

CDR3 length: 15 amino acids. CDR1 is MGHRA and CDR2 is YSYEKL in the germline V gene. The V gene lost 3 bases and the J gene lost 6 bases, with 12 bases spanning the gap. Purified naive CD4+ T cells were depleted of CD25+ Tregs. Each CDR3 protein gets one entry after TCRdb re-called the 5' RACE reads with MiXCR. The repertoire holds under 35,000 distinct CDR3 sequences, with approximately 30% as singletons. This clonotype was obtained from a female donor with breast cancer. The rearrangement links TRBV4-1 to TRBJ1-6; D remains unclear. The sequencing sample was made of naive CD4+ T cells sorted from a lymph node. Subset meaning: naive CD4+ T cells, CD4+CD45RA+CD25-. CDR3 in amino acids: CASSQAPRSNSPLHF. In DNA form, the CDR3 reads TGCGCCAGCAGCCAGGCCCCCCGGAGTAATTCACCCCTCCACTTT.